What follows are 3 T cell receptor beta chains derived from one specimen sequenced in a study of graft-versus-host responses after intestinal transplantation. These receptors have no identified antigens. Sequencing used immunoSEQ multiplex PCR; TCRdb keeps in-frame clones, though not all of them. The sample carries about 85,000 clones, more than 85% recorded once. The sequencing here drew on unstimulated CD8+ T cells sorted from spleen or lymph node cells, taken before transplant. These TCRs come from a human donor who was the organ donor for an intestinal transplant.

CDR3 DNA sequence: TGTGCCAGCAGTCCCGGAATCACAGATACGCAGTATTTT. Its translation: CASSPGITDTQYF. V is TRBV6-5 and J is TRBJ2-3; D unresolved. V lost 5 bases and J 2 bases, leaving 8 bases between the germline ends. The V gene's germline CDR1 is MNHEY and CDR2 SVGAGI. The CDR3 length is 13 residues.

The chain joins TRBV29-1 to TRBJ2-2; D not certain. The CDR3 loop spans 11 amino acids. V was pared by 6 bases and J by 8 bases, with 10 bases between. Looked up from germline, CDR1 is SQVTM and CDR2 is ANQGSEA. The CDR3 here is CSVPLSGELFF. The CDR3 DNA reads TGCAGCGTACCCCTTAGTGGGGAGCTGTTTTTT.

The rearrangement joins TRBV6-5 to TRBJ2-2, with D perhaps matching TRBD2 (5 bases). Germline lookup yields CDR1 MNHEY and CDR2 SVGAGI. Trimming removed 0 bases from V and 1 base from J, with 6 bases in between. This CDR3 is 15 amino acids long. The CDR3 nucleotides read TGTGCCAGCAGTTACTCCGGGGAGAACACCGGGGAGCTGTTTTTT. This sequence encodes CASSYSGENTGELFF.